Given below is one T cell receptor (beta chain) in context. Its antigen is still unknown. V shed 6 bases and J 8 bases; nucleotides not matched to a gene: 6. Germline CDR1 and CDR2: MNHEY and SVGAGI. The CDR3 extends over 12 amino acids. Two oligonucleotides, mixed equimolar, formed the beta constant-region primer covering TRBC1 and TRBC2. Ligated cDNA was amplified by four rounds of PCR with nested alpha and beta constant-region primers and SP2. Each CDR3 protein is one row after TCRdb ran MiXCR on the UMI-ligation and nested PCR reads. The data contain tens of thousands of distinct CDR3 sequences, less than 20% of them singletons. This record belongs to a study of naive and memory T cell subsets. Study-wide findings and caveats: TCR counts from RNA may reflect activation-linked expression changes. Naive and memory repertoire findings lacked a ground truth for validation. Each distinct alpha or beta sequence counts as one clonotype.

The V gene is TRBV6-5, the J gene TRBJ1-2; 7 bases align to TRBD1. The specimen sequenced was effector memory CD4+ T cells from blood. As to subset: effector memory, CD45RA- CD27-. The TCR comes from a human donor in good health. Here the CDR3 DNA reads TGTGCCAGCAGCCCAAGGGGGCGCGGCTACACCTTC. Its translation: CASSPRGRGYTF.